A selection of T cell receptor beta chains follows, all from one sample in a study of T cell responses to AZD1222 COVID-19 vaccine. TCRdb keeps only in-frame clones here, not all; method: immunoSEQ multiplex PCR. The table includes some 70,000 clones, 80% detected once. The sample was peripheral blood, taken 28 days after the second AZD1222 dose. These receptors originate from an adult who received the AZD1222 COVID-19 vaccine. CDR3s include the opening cysteine and the closing phenylalanine or tryptophan. The D gene is left open where the match is weak. Part of the rows lack a size; the others show once, few, many or a class for expanded clones.

>.|TRBV5-6|.|TRBJ2-2
TGTGCCAGCAGCCCCGACTTCTACACCGGGGAGCTGTTTTTT
CASSPDFYTGELFF
>.|TRBV7-2|few|TRBJ2-3
TGTGCCAGCAGCCCAAGAACGGCTAGCGCCCTCACAGATACGCAGTATTTT
CASSPRTASALTDTQYF
>.|TRBV7-2|.|TRBJ1-6
TGTGCCAGCAGCACATACGCAGGGTATAATTCACCCCTCCACTTT
CASSTYAGYNSPLHF
>.|TRBV2|.|TRBJ2-1
TGTGCCAGCAGTCGGACTGTTGAGCAGTTCTTC
CASSRTVEQFF
>.|TRBV19|.|TRBJ1-5
TGTGCCAGTAGTACCGGGACAACCAATAGCAATCAGCCCCAGCATTTT
CASSTGTTNSNQPQHF
>.|TRBV5-1|.|TRBJ2-2
TGCGCCAGCATGATGAAGAACACCGGGGAGCTGTTTTTT
CASMMKNTGELFF
>.|TRBV5-1|.|TRBJ2-7
TGCGCCAGCAGCCCCGATCCTCCCTCCTACGAGCAGTACTTC
CASSPDPPSYEQYF
>.|TRBV18|.|TRBJ1-5
TGTGCCAGCTCACCACCGTCGAGCAATCAGCCCCAGCATTTT
CASSPPSSNQPQHF
>.|TRBV2|.|TRBJ1-3
TGTGCCAGCAGGACAGTTACCTCTGGAAACACCATATATTTT
CASRTVTSGNTIYF
>.|TRBV3-1/TRBV3-2|.|TRBJ1-4
TGTGCCAGCAGCCAAAATTTAGGGGGGCTGGGTGAAAAACTGTTTTTT
CASSQNLGGLGEKLFF
>.|TRBV28|.|TRBJ1-2
TGTGCCAGCGCCGGGACCCGCTATGGCTACACCTTC
CASAGTRYGYTF
>.|TRBV21-1|.|TRBJ2-1
TGTGCCAGCAGCCCAAGAGGGTGCGAGCAGTTCTTC
CASSPRGCEQFF
>.|TRBV5-1|.|TRBJ1-4
TGCGCCAGCAGCTTACAGGGACTGCATGAAAAACTGTTTTTT
CASSLQGLHEKLFF
>.|TRBV7-2|.|TRBJ2-3
TGTGGGTCGGGTCGGGATACGCAGTATTTT
CGSGRDTQYF
>TRBD1|TRBV4-1|.|TRBJ1-5
TGCGCCAGCAGCCAAGATGGGGGGACAGGTAATCAGCCCCAGCATTTT
CASSQDGGTGNQPQHF
>TRBD2|TRBV9|.|TRBJ2-1
TGTGCCAGCAGCTTCAGCGGGGGGTACTCCTACAATGAGCAGTTCTTC
CASSFSGGYSYNEQFF
>.|TRBV2|.|TRBJ2-2
TGTGCCAGCAGTGAATATGCGGAGACCACCGGGGAGCTGTTTTTT
CASSEYAETTGELFF
>TRBD2|TRBV14|.|TRBJ2-5
TGTGCCAGCAGCCAAGATCGAGAGTGGGCTAGCGGGGGGGCCCGAGAGACCCAGTACTTC
CASSQDREWASGGARETQYF
>.|TRBV10-3|.|TRBJ1-1
TGTGCCATCAGTGAACTACAGGGTGCTGAAGCTTTCTTT
CAISELQGAEAFF
>.|TRBV6-1|.|TRBJ2-7
TGTGCCAGCAGTGAATTCCCCCTGGGGGAGCAGTACTTC
CASSEFPLGEQYF
>TRBD2|TRBV19|.|TRBJ2-3
TGTGCCAGTAGTTCACTAGCGGGGGGGGATCGCACAGATACGCAGTATTTT
CASSSLAGGDRTDTQYF
>TRBD1|TRBV10-3|once|TRBJ2-1
TGTGCCATCAGCTCCGGGACAGGGGGCTTGGATGAGCAGTTCTTC
CAISSGTGGLDEQFF
>TRBD1|TRBV6-5|.|TRBJ2-5
TGTGCCAGCAGTTCTAACAGGGGGCGAGAGACCCAGTACTTC
CASSSNRGRETQYF
>.|TRBV4-1|.|TRBJ2-4
TGCGCCAGCAGCCAAATTTTAGGCGGGATAGCCAAAAACATTCAGTACTTC
CASSQILGGIAKNIQYF
>TRBD1|TRBV18|.|TRBJ1-5
TGTGCCAGCTCATTGGGGACAGAAGAGTTCAGGCCCCAGCATTTT
CASSLGTEEFRPQHF
>.|TRBV4-3|few|TRBJ1-4
TGCGCCAGCAGCCTAAGTTGGGCAGAAAAGGAAAAACTGTTTTTT
CASSLSWAEKEKLFF
>.|TRBV5-1|.|TRBJ1-3
TGCGCCAGCAGCTTGGAAGGGAGAGGGTCTGGAAACACCATATATTTT
CASSLEGRGSGNTIYF
>.|TRBV29-1|.|TRBJ1-3
TGCAGCGTGACGCGAGTATCTGGAAACACCATATATTTT
CSVTRVSGNTIYF
>.|TRBV9|.|TRBJ1-4
TGTGCCAGCAGCGCCCTCGACCCAACTAATGAAAAACTGTTTTTT
CASSALDPTNEKLFF
>.|TRBV29-1|.|TRBJ1-2
TGCAGCGTTGAACCCGGGGCCCGGGGTGGGTACACCTTC
CSVEPGARGGYTF
>.|TRBV5-3|.|TRBJ2-7
TGTGCCAGACCCCGGGACCCCAGACTCTACGAGCAGTACTTC
CARPRDPRLYEQYF
>.|TRBV5-1|.|TRBJ2-5
TGCGCCAGCAGCTTGGCTGGGATCGGAGAGACCCAGTACTTC
CASSLAGIGETQYF
>.|TRBV18|.|TRBJ2-7
TGTGCCAGCTCAGAAAGTCAGGGGAAATTTTCCGAGCAGTACTTC
CASSESQGKFSEQYF
>.|TRBV7-8|.|TRBJ2-6
TGTGCCAGCAGCTTACGGGAAGGGAAAACTGGGGCCAACGTCCTGACTTTC
CASSLREGKTGANVLTF
>.|TRBV5-6|.|TRBJ2-7
TGTGCCAGCAGCTTAGTGCCGCAAGACTACGAGCAGTACTTC
CASSLVPQDYEQYF
>TRBD1|TRBV29-1|.|TRBJ2-7
TGCAGCGGTAGGGAACAGGGGGGCGAGCAGTACTTC
CSGREQGGEQYF